This is a list of T cell receptor beta chains from one sample in a study of T cells in Graves' hyperthyroidism and ophthalmopathy. A single record per CDR3 protein comes from TCRdb applying MiXCR to the multiplex PCR reads. This sample yields 95,000 to 110,000 distinct CDR3 sequences, of which 16% are seen a single time; around two fifths belongs to the top ten. The source material was blood. These receptors all come from a woman in her forties or fifties with Graves' hyperthyroidism. The CDR3 runs from the conserved cysteine through the conserved F or W. Each record gives: V gene, clone size, J gene, CDR3 length, D gene, CDR3 protein, CDR3 DNA. A D gene is named only where the DNA matches it firmly. Only part of the rows carry a size: once, few, many, or a class if the clone is expanded.

>TRBV20-1|many|TRBJ2-7|13|-
CSASQGQTYEQYF
TGCAGTGCCTCGCAGGGACAAACCTACGAGCAGTACTTC
>TRBV7-9|many|TRBJ1-6|13|-
CASSLSGGPPLHF
TGTGCCAGCAGCTTAAGTGGGGGTCCACCCCTCCACTTT
>TRBV20-1|many|TRBJ2-3|15|-
CSARDYAGSTDTQYF
TGCAGTGCTAGAGATTATGCGGGTAGCACAGATACGCAGTATTTT
>TRBV20-1|-|TRBJ2-4|15|TRBD2
CSARDVGGRGNIQYF
TGCAGTGCTAGAGATGTAGGCGGGAGGGGAAACATTCAGTACTTC
>TRBV30|many|TRBJ2-1|13|-
CAWSVGDPDEQFF
TGTGCCTGGAGTGTAGGAGACCCTGATGAGCAGTTCTTC
>TRBV2|many|TRBJ2-1|15|-
CASTLNLASYNEQFF
TGTGCCAGTACCTTAAACCTAGCTTCCTACAATGAGCAGTTCTTC
>TRBV6-1|many|TRBJ1-6|14|-
CASSRTIYNSPLHF
TGTGCCAGCAGTCGGACAATCTATAATTCACCCCTCCACTTT
>TRBV5-6|few|TRBJ1-1|16|-
CASSLVGVRKNTEAFF
TGTGCCAGCAGCTTAGTTGGGGTGAGGAAGAACACTGAAGCTTTCTTT
>TRBV12-3/TRBV12-4|many|TRBJ1-5|13|TRBD1
CASSADRPQPQHF
TGTGCCAGCAGTGCGGACAGGCCTCAGCCCCAGCATTTT
>TRBV5-1|many|TRBJ2-1|16|-
CASSILTEPIHNEQFF
TGCGCCAGCAGCATCCTCACCGAGCCCATCCACAATGAGCAGTTCTTC
>TRBV11-2|-|TRBJ2-1|13|-
CASSLGGVGEQFF
TGTGCCAGCAGCTTAGGGGGGGTTGGTGAGCAGTTCTTC
>TRBV7-2|many|TRBJ1-5|13|-
CASSVQANQPQHF
TGTGCCAGCAGCGTACAGGCTAATCAGCCCCAGCATTTT
>TRBV15|many|TRBJ1-2|14|-
CATSDKGGYNLYTF
TGTGCCACCAGCGACAAGGGGGGGTATAACCTCTACACCTTC
>TRBV6-1|many|TRBJ2-1|12|-
CASSGLASEQFF
TGTGCCAGCAGTGGTTTAGCATCTGAGCAGTTCTTC
>TRBV6-1|many|TRBJ2-7|14|TRBD2
CASMTREGLGEQYF
TGTGCCAGCATGACCCGGGAGGGGTTGGGCGAGCAGTACTTC
>TRBV27|once|TRBJ1-1|15|-
CASSPLTVVNTEAFF
TGTGCCAGCAGTCCTTTGACGGTGGTTAACACTGAAGCTTTCTTT
>TRBV6-1|many|TRBJ1-3|16|TRBD1
CASRADRGISGNTIYF
TGTGCCAGCAGGGCGGACAGGGGCATCTCTGGAAACACCATATATTTT
>TRBV3-1|medium-sized|TRBJ2-3|16|TRBD2
CASSPYSGSRTDTQYF
TGTGCCAGCAGCCCCTATAGCGGGAGTAGGACAGATACGCAGTATTTT
>TRBV29-1|-|TRBJ1-1|14|-
CSAPGGPGKAEAFF
TGCAGCGCCCCCGGTGGGCCAGGAAAAGCTGAAGCTTTCTTT
>TRBV7-8|many|TRBJ2-1|17|TRBD2
CASSHLTLAGSYNEQFF
TGTGCCAGCAGCCACTTAACTCTAGCGGGGTCTTACAATGAGCAGTTCTTC
>TRBV28|-|TRBJ2-7|15|TRBD2
CASSRRLAGYYEQYF
TGTGCCAGCAGCCGCAGACTAGCGGGTTACTACGAGCAGTACTTC
>TRBV30|many|TRBJ1-1|12|-
CAWSQSGSEAFF
TGTGCCTGGAGCCAAAGTGGGTCTGAAGCTTTCTTT
>TRBV20-1|-|TRBJ1-2|16|-
CSANPSGTNLLYGYTF
TGCAGTGCTAACCCTTCTGGGACAAACCTACTCTATGGCTACACCTTC
>TRBV12-3/TRBV12-4|-|TRBJ2-5|13|-
CASSLKQGETQYF
TGTGCCAGCAGTTTGAAACAGGGAGAGACCCAGTACTTC
>TRBV6-1|many|TRBJ1-5|16|TRBD1
CASRDRGSLGNQPQHF
TGTGCCAGCAGGGACAGGGGGTCTCTGGGCAATCAGCCCCAGCATTTT
>TRBV6-5|many|TRBJ1-1|15|-
CASSYTRTGNTEAFF
TGTGCCAGCAGTTACACCCGGACGGGGAACACTGAAGCTTTCTTT
>TRBV30|many|TRBJ1-3|16|-
CAWSVMGASSGNTIYF
TGTGCCTGGAGTGTAATGGGGGCGAGCTCTGGAAACACCATATATTTT
>TRBV7-2|many|TRBJ2-1|14|TRBD2
CASSLSAGGREQFF
TGTGCCAGCAGCTTGTCTGCGGGAGGGCGAGAGCAGTTCTTC
>TRBV20-1|many|TRBJ1-1|13|TRBD1
CSAPEQGRTEAFF
TGCAGTGCCCCAGAACAGGGGAGGACTGAAGCTTTCTTT
>TRBV6-1|-|TRBJ2-2|11|-
CALAGTGELFF
TGTGCCCTAGCTGGGACCGGGGAGCTGTTTTTT
>TRBV20-1|many|TRBJ1-3|13|TRBD1
CSATGTGGNTIYF
TGCAGTGCTACCGGGACAGGTGGAAACACCATATATTTT
>TRBV28|many|TRBJ2-1|15|TRBD2
CASSLAGGFYNEQFF
TGTGCCAGCAGTCTAGCGGGAGGGTTCTACAATGAGCAGTTCTTC
>TRBV5-1|many|TRBJ2-2|21|TRBD2
CASSLIRLGLAGSANTGELFF
TGCGCCAGCAGCTTGATCCGTTTAGGGCTAGCGGGATCCGCGAACACCGGGGAGCTGTTTTTT
>TRBV2|many|TRBJ2-5|13|TRBD1
CASSVSDRETQYF
TGTGCCAGCAGTGTATCGGACAGGGAGACCCAGTACTTC
>TRBV20-1|many|TRBJ1-2|13|-
CSARLATPYGYTF
TGCAGTGCTAGACTGGCCACCCCCTATGGCTACACCTTC
>TRBV6-1|many|TRBJ2-5|14|-
CASSPRELRETQYF
TGTGCCAGCAGCCCGAGGGAATTAAGGGAGACCCAGTACTTC
>TRBV19|many|TRBJ1-1|13|-
CASSHGMNTEAFF
TGTGCCAGTAGTCACGGGATGAACACTGAAGCTTTCTTT
>TRBV20-1|many|TRBJ1-1|16|-
CSARVLGTTINTEAFF
TGCAGTGCTAGAGTATTGGGCACCACCATAAACACTGAAGCTTTCTTT
>TRBV12-3/TRBV12-4|many|TRBJ2-3|15|TRBD2
CASTLAGGKTDTQYF
TGTGCCAGCACCCTCGCGGGAGGGAAGACAGATACGCAGTATTTT
>TRBV29-1|many|TRBJ2-3|12|-
CSVAQSTDTQYF
TGCAGCGTTGCACAGAGCACAGATACGCAGTATTTT
>TRBV9|many|TRBJ2-3|13|-
CASSVVGTDTQYF
TGTGCCAGCAGCGTAGTGGGGACAGATACGCAGTATTTT
>TRBV29-1|many|TRBJ2-1|11|-
CSVVPDNEQFF
TGCAGCGTTGTCCCAGACAATGAGCAGTTCTTC
>TRBV29-1|many|TRBJ2-1|15|TRBD2
CSVEGLAGVYNEQFF
TGCAGCGTGGAGGGTCTAGCGGGAGTATACAATGAGCAGTTCTTC
>TRBV20-1|-|TRBJ2-1|17|TRBD2
CSAPGTGTSGNYNEQFF
TGCAGTGCCCCCGGGACCGGGACTAGCGGGAACTACAATGAGCAGTTCTTC
>TRBV6-2/TRBV6-3|many|TRBJ2-3|14|TRBD1
CASSPGTATDTQYF
TGTGCCAGCAGTCCCGGGACAGCCACAGATACGCAGTATTTT
>TRBV6-2/TRBV6-3|few|TRBJ2-5|17|TRBD1
CASSYADDRAYSETQYF
TGTGCCAGCAGTTACGCAGACGACAGGGCCTATTCTGAGACCCAGTACTTC
>TRBV15|many|TRBJ2-5|16|-
CATSRDPRLRQETQYF
TGTGCCACCAGCAGAGATCCCCGTTTGAGGCAAGAGACCCAGTACTTC
>TRBV27|-|TRBJ2-1|13|-
CASNSPGNNEQFF
TGTGCCAGCAATTCGCCGGGGAACAATGAGCAGTTCTTC
>TRBV11-2|many|TRBJ2-3|14|-
CASSFDGRSDTQYF
TGTGCCAGCAGCTTCGATGGCCGGTCAGATACGCAGTATTTT
>TRBV30|few|TRBJ2-2|15|-
CAWSVRRGRPGELFF
TGTGCCTGGAGTGTCCGTCGGGGGAGGCCCGGGGAGCTGTTTTTT
>TRBV20-1|many|TRBJ1-2|14|TRBD1
CSARVTGGSYGYTF
TGCAGTGCTAGAGTGACAGGGGGCAGCTATGGCTACACCTTC
>TRBV5-1|-|TRBJ1-1|12|-
CASSLEAGGAFF
TGCGCCAGCAGCTTAGAGGCGGGGGGAGCTTTCTTT
>TRBV25-1|many|TRBJ2-1|13|-
CASSPPGQNEQFF
TGTGCCAGCAGTCCTCCAGGACAAAATGAGCAGTTCTTC
>TRBV19|many|TRBJ2-1|14|-
CASASDPANNEQFF
TGTGCCAGTGCTAGTGACCCCGCTAACAATGAGCAGTTCTTC
>TRBV29-1|-|TRBJ1-5|14|-
CSVGGLGGNQPQHF
TGCAGCGTTGGAGGACTGGGGGGCAATCAGCCCCAGCATTTT
>TRBV7-9|few|TRBJ2-1|16|TRBD2
CASSLAWGLAGNEQFF
TGTGCCAGCAGCTTAGCGTGGGGACTAGCAGGCAATGAGCAGTTCTTC
>TRBV11-1|-|TRBJ2-7|11|-
CASRGLYEQYF
TGTGCCAGCAGGGGCCTCTACGAGCAGTACTTC
>TRBV6-4|-|TRBJ2-3|13|-
CASGPGATDTQYF
TGTGCCAGCGGACCTGGGGCCACAGATACGCAGTATTTT
>TRBV4-2|many|TRBJ2-3|15|TRBD2
CASSQDLAGEDTQYF
TGTGCCAGCAGCCAAGATCTAGCGGGAGAGGATACGCAGTATTTT